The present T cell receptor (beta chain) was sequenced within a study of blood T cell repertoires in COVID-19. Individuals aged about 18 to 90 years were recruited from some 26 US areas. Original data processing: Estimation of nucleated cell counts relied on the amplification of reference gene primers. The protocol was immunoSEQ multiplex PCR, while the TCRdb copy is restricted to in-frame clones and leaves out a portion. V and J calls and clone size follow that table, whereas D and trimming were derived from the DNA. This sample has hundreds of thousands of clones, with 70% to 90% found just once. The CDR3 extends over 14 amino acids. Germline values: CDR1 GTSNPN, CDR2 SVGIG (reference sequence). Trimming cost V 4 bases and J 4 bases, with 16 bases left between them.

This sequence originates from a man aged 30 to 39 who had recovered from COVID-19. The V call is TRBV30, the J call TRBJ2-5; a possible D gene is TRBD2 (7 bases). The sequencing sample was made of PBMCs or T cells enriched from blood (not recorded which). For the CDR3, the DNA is TGTGCCTGGACGGGCGGGGGCACCGGAGAGACCCAGTACTTC. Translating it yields CAWTGGGTGETQYF.